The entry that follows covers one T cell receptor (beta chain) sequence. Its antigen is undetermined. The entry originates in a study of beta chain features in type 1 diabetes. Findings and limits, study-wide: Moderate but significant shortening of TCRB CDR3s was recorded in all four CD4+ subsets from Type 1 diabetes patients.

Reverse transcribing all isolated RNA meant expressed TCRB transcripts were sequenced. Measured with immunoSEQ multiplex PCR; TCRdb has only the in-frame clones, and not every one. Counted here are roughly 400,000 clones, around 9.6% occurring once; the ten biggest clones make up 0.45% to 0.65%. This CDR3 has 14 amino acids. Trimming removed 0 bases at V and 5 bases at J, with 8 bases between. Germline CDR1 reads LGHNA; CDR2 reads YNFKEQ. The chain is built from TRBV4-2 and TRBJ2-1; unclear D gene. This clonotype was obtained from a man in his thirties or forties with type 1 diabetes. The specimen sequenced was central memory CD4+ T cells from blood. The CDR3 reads CASSQDFGNNEQFF. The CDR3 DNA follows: TGTGCCAGCAGCCAAGATTTCGGTAACAATGAGCAGTTCTTC.